These 9 T cell receptor beta chains originate from one sample sequenced in a study of blood T cells in healthy people across ages. The authors ran a second PCR of about 6 to 12 cycles using a sample-barcoded 5' primer and a J-beta primer mix. TCRdb redid the calling of the 5' RACE reads with MiXCR, one entry per CDR3 protein. In the table there are around 2 million distinct CDR3 sequences, about two fifths of which are singletons. The sequenced sample was blood. The origin of the receptors is a human donor in good health.

The chain recombines TRBV4-1 with TRBJ2-7; 13 positions agree with TRBD2. V dropped 5 bases and J dropped 2; count of bases not matched to a gene: 12. Germline V gives CDR1 MGHRA, CDR2 YSYEKL. CDR3 length equals 18 residues. The CDR3 DNA follows: TGCGCCAGCAGCATCGGACTAGCGGGAGCGACTCTACCCTACGAGCAGTACTTC. This gives the protein CASSIGLAGATLPYEQYF.

The chain employs TRBV7-2 and TRBJ2-7; D perhaps matches TRBD2 (5 bases). Germline assignment: CDR1 SGHTA and CDR2 FQGNSA. The CDR3 totals 15 residues. The ends were cut back, 2 bases at V and 3 bases at J, with 14 bases in the middle. This CDR3 reads CASSLLEYGVYEQYF. The CDR3 bases are TGTGCCAGCAGCTTACTCGAGTACGGGGTCTACGAGCAGTACTTC.

The V gene is TRBV3-1, the J gene TRBJ2-7; 8 bases are shared with TRBD2. CDR1 and CDR2 from the germline V gene are LGHDT and YNNKEL (reference sequence). V dropped 4 bases and J dropped 0; count of bases not matched to a gene: 5. This CDR3 is 15 amino acids long. The CDR3 spells CASSRSGTLSYEQYF. The CDR3, as DNA: TGTGCCAGCAGCCGTAGCGGGACACTCTCCTACGAGCAGTACTTC.

This clonotype showed up just a few times. The V call is TRBV20-1, the J call TRBJ2-1; a weak D match, TRBD2 (6 bases). Germline lookup yields CDR1 DFQATT and CDR2 SNEGSKA (reference sequence). The CDR3 contains 15 residues. The V end lost 1 base, the J end lost 5 bases, and 15 bases lay between the germline ends. The CDR3 DNA sequence: TGCAGTGCTAGAGTGGGACTTCGATCCCACAATGAGCAGTTCTTC. Its translation: CSARVGLRSHNEQFF.

The chain carries TRBV10-3 and TRBJ2-3; 13 bases are shared with TRBD2. V dropped 7 bases and J dropped 0; count of bases not matched to a gene: 4. Germline V gene lookup returns CDR1 ENHRY and CDR2 SYGVKD. There are 16 residues in the CDR3. The CDR3 sequence: CAINSGLAGSTDTQYF. In DNA form, the CDR3 reads TGTGCCATCAACTCGGGACTAGCGGGGAGCACAGATACGCAGTATTTT.

The chain uses TRBV12-3 or TRBV12-4 and TRBJ1-1; no definite D call. This CDR3 has 15 amino acids. V was pared by 2 bases and J by 8 bases, with 18 bases between. DNA for the CDR3: TGTGCCAGCAGTTTATTCCAGACGGCACAAAAAGAAGCTTTCTTT. As protein: CASSLFQTAQKEAFF.

This clonotype was seen more than once but under ten times. The chain has TRBV9 and TRBJ2-5; D not certain. CDR3 length equals 15 residues. The V and J ends lost 0 bases and 4 bases respectively, with 13 bases between them. Germline assignment: CDR1 SGDLS and CDR2 YYNGEE. Here the CDR3 reads CASSVGVRDTETQYF. The CDR3 DNA reads TGTGCCAGCAGCGTAGGGGTGCGAGATACAGAGACCCAGTACTTC.

This chain uses TRBV4-3 with TRBJ2-5; 11 bases map to TRBD2. J gave up 1 base and V 5 bases, and 9 bases lay outside the gene matches. The length of the CDR3 is 17 residues. Germline V gene sequence: CDR1 LGHNA, CDR2 YSLEER. The DNA of the CDR3 is TGCGCCAGCAGCAACGGACTAGCGGGTGTTGTCCAAGAGACCCAGTACTTC. Amino acids: CASSNGLAGVVQETQYF.

This clonotype is a singleton in its sample. The gene calls are TRBV11-3 and TRBJ2-5; D possibly matches TRBD1 or TRBD2 (6 bases each). V dropped 5 bases and J dropped 13 bases, with 17 bases sitting between them. CDR3 length: 12 amino acids. CDR1 is SGHNT and CDR2 is YENEEA in the germline V gene. For the CDR3, the DNA is TGTGCCAGCAGCCTTGTTATGGGGGGCCGGTACTTC. This codes for CASSLVMGGRYF.